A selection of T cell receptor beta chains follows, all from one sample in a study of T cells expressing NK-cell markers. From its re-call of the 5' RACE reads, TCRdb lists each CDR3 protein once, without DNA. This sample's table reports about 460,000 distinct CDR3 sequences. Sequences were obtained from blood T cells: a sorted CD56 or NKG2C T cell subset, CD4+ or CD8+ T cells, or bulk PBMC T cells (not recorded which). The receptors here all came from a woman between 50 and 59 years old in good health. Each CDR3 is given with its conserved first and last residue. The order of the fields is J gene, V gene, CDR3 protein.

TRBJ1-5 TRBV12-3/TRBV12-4 CASSPQGSQPQHF
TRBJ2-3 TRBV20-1 CSASPHAGGDTQYF
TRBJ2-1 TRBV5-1 CASTTGGNEQFF
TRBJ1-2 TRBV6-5 CASSDRERNGYTF
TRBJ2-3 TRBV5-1 CASSHRSLTDTQYF
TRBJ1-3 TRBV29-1 CSASIRSGNTIYF
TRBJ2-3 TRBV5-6 CASSLGLAGHNTQYF
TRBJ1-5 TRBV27 CASSPRRGGDPNQPQHF
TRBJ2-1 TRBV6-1 CASNKRAAYNEQFF
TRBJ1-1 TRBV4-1 CASSQVGSGFTEAFF
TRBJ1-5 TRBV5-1 CASSLKGMGQPQHF
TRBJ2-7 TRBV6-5 CASAGDGDEQYF
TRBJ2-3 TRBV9 CASSVEVTRLDTQYF
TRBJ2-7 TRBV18 CASSPSGPPYEQYF
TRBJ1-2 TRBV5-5 CASSPTAGIDYGYTF
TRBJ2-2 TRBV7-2 CASSLAPGLGSGELFF
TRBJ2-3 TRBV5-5 CASSQRDLTADTQYF
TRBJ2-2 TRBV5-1 CASSLSSGRTGELFF
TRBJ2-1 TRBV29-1 CSVERGGEQFF
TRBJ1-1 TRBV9 CASSDGMGAFF
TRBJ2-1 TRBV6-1 CASSPQGEWRWNEQFF
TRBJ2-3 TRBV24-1 CATSDQPGGAQYF
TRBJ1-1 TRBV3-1 CASNRAGLGTEAFF
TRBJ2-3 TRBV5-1 CASSLKRGFADTQYF
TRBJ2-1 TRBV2 CASSARRFGQNEQFF
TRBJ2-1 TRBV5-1 CASTSGGTSGKNEQFF
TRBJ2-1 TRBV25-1 CASSDTGHDNEQFF
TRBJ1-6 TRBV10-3 CAISVTGTGPSPLHF
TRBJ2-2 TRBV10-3 CAISEIRATGELFF
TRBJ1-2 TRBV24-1 CATSDPDRGGYTF
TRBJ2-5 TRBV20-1 CGGRGPQETQYF
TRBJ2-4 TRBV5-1 CASSPLAGTDIQYF
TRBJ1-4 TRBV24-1 CATSDADSLGEKLFF
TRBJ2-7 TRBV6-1 CASSPPPRRTGEYEQYF
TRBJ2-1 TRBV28 CASSLAGDGSYNEQFF